What follows is one T cell receptor (beta chain) and its context. Its antigen remains undetermined. No base quality values were provided; no much bigger clone lies one nucleotide off. The data are from a study of blood T cells in healthy people across ages (dated by TCRdb to 2015 to 2017). Looking at the study overall: In model experiments, template switching captured about one uniquely barcoded TCR beta cDNA molecule for every two T cells. The study measured age-related changes in TCR beta repertoire diversity using deep sequencing normalized with unique cDNA molecular identifiers. The donors were split into four age groups: young (average 16 years), middle-aged (around 37), aged (about 62) and long-lived (more than 80). To avoid experimental bias, donors of different ages were randomly spread across the sequencing lanes. The study analyzed two additional independent replicas of 1 million unique cDNA reads from the same blood draw for two donors, one aged 18 to 29 and one aged 80 or older.

Results the study describes overall, beyond this receptor: Conclusive comparison of naive and antigen-experienced compartments was prevented by the profiling of bulk unsorted PBMCs. The percentage of naive T cells measured by flow cytometry correlated strongly with observed TCR beta diversity. Estimates of total diversity from one million sequenced T cells were regarded as lower bounds and underestimates. Observed TCR beta diversity per million T cells fell roughly linearly with age, and a significant reduction was already apparent by age about 38. Donor CMV infection status was unknown, potentially confounding age-related changes in expanded clonotypes. Compared with the aged group, the long-lived group had more naive CD4+ T cells, fewer expanded clones and increased TCR diversity, suggesting age selection.

The CDR3 covers 18 residues, taking in both the cysteine and the phenylalanine. The sequence is cut down to CDR3 DNA, 54 bases in frame from base 1. Per the germline V gene (reference sequence), LGHDT is the CDR1 and YNNKEL is the CDR2. Trimming removed 6 bases from V and 2 bases from J; the gene matches leave 13 bases unexplained. Libraries came from 5' RACE. Instrument used: Illumina HiSeq 2500. A second PCR of roughly 7 to 11 cycles was performed with a sample-barcoded 5' primer and a J-beta primer mix. Each TCR beta cDNA molecule received a unique molecular identifier from a template-switch 5' adaptor carrying 12 random nucleotides. At least 2.5 million CDR3-containing paired-end reads were obtained from each sample. First-strand cDNA synthesis was performed from all RNA using the Mint cDNA synthesis kit, with priming by a TRBC-specific oligonucleotide. Following uracil-DNA glycosylase treatment, a first 18-cycle PCR with universal primers M1SS and BC2_uni_R was performed on all cDNA. On the study's bioinformatics: For normalization, 1 million high-quality reads, each with a distinct molecular identifier, were randomly selected from each sample. Reads with shared molecular identifiers were discarded instead of being binned into consensus sequences. MiTCR, with a Q25 quality threshold and the strictest error-elimination algorithm, was used for CDR3 identification, clonotype clustering and error correction. A nonparametric unseen species model with Euler transformation was used to estimate lower-bound total TCR beta diversity. TCRdb itself trimmed the public reads at Q25 with fastp, ran MiXCR and retained productive beta chains. Rows with a matching CDR3 protein are joined into one entry that keeps the most common DNA and genes. It is TCRdb's table, rather than the study itself, that gives the V and J calls and clone size. Counted in this sample were around 1.1 million distinct CDR3 sequences; roughly two fifths of them appeared once. The top ten clonotypes cover less than 15% of the sample.

The donors were 40 or so Caucasian individuals from Russia, aged 6 to 90 years, who were systemically healthy. About 10 milliliters of peripheral blood were collected from each donor into EDTA-treated Vacutainer tubes. Ficoll-Paque density-gradient centrifugation was used to isolate PBMCs, with at least 7 million per sample. Trizol reagent was used to extract total RNA from PBMCs, with at least 5 micrograms per sample. For every donor, flow cytometry on a PBMC aliquot measured the percentage of naive CD45RAhigh/CD27high T cells. Source material: blood. In this chain, TRBV3-1 is recombined with TRBJ2-1; 10 middle bases align to TRBD2. The TCR sequence derives from a man younger than 30 in good health. The CDR3 has the sequence CASSSNLGLAGAYNEQFF. The bases read TGTGCCAGCAGTTCCAACCTTGGGCTAGCGGGGGCCTACAATGAGCAGTTCTTC.